One sample yielded the 10 T cell receptor beta chains listed below, sequenced in a study of blood T cell repertoires in COVID-19. Method: immunoSEQ multiplex PCR; TCRdb's copy keeps in-frame clones and lacks some. This table holds about 160,000 clones, roughly four fifths found once. Sequenced input: peripheral blood. These receptors all come from a woman older than 75 with acute or convalescent COVID-19.

The chain combines TRBV7-2 with TRBJ2-1, with 8 bases that match TRBD2. CDR3 size: 16 residues. The germline V gene has CDR1 SGHTA and CDR2 FQGNSA. Germline trimming cut 4 bases from V and 4 bases from J; bases unmatched to any gene: 9. The CDR3 reads CASSSEAGAYYNEQFF. CDR3 in DNA: TGTGCCAGCAGCTCGGAAGCGGGGGCCTATTACAATGAGCAGTTCTTC.

This chain connects TRBV6-5 to TRBJ1-2; the D gene is possibly TRBD1 (6 bases). CDR1 and CDR2 from the germline V gene are MNHEY and SVGAGI. The CDR3 length is 15 residues. V lost 7 bases and J 2 bases, leaving 17 bases between the germline ends. The CDR3: CASKRGQTENYGYTF. CDR3 bases: TGTGCCAGCAAACGGGGACAAACTGAGAACTATGGCTACACCTTC.

The gene calls are TRBV30 and TRBJ1-4; 9 nucleotides agree with TRBD1. The CDR3 consists of 14 residues. Germline loops: CDR1 GTSNPN, CDR2 SVGIG (reference sequence). The V and J ends lost 1 base and 8 bases, in that order; junction bases with no gene match: 5. DNA for the CDR3: TGTGCCTGGAGTGCCTACAGGGGGCGCGAAAAACTGTTTTTT. This sequence encodes CAWSAYRGREKLFF.

This clone has only one observation. The chain is built from TRBV5-1 and TRBJ2-1, with 8 bases fitting TRBD1. V trimming: 2 bases; J trimming: 7 bases; junction bases outside the gene matches: 11. CDR3 size: 16 residues. Per the germline V gene, CDR1 is SGHRS and CDR2 is YFSETQ. The CDR3 reads CASSLMPGQAANEQFF. The DNA for the CDR3 is TGCGCCAGCAGCTTAATGCCGGGACAGGCCGCTAATGAGCAGTTCTTC.

V gene TRBV19 combines with J gene TRBJ1-1; 7 nucleotides line up with TRBD1. The CDR3 contains 13 residues. Germline assignment: CDR1 LNHDA and CDR2 SQIVND (reference sequence). V dropped 11 bases and J dropped 5; count of bases not matched to a gene: 11. The CDR3 sequence: CAVKRQGETEAFF. For the CDR3, the DNA is TGTGCCGTGAAGAGGCAGGGGGAGACTGAAGCTTTCTTT.

The gene calls are TRBV5-1 and TRBJ1-1; D gene uncertain. The V gene's germline CDR1 is SGHRS and CDR2 YFSETQ. Trimming removed 1 base at V and 0 bases at J, with 10 bases between. The CDR3 is 15 amino acids. CDR3 loop: CASSLTANLNTEAFF. DNA for the CDR3: TGCGCCAGCAGCTTGACAGCTAACTTGAACACTGAAGCTTTCTTT.

In this sample, this clone turned up a few times. The V and J genes are TRBV7-3 and TRBJ2-7; TRBD1 might be the D (5 bases). The length of the CDR3 is 13 residues. The germline CDR1 and CDR2 sequences are SGHTA and FQGTGA. V lost 0 bases and J lost 6, with 9 bases in between. CDR3 residues: CASSLTTASEQYF. The DNA of the CDR3 is TGTGCCAGCAGCTTAACGACAGCCAGCGAGCAGTACTTC.

A single count supports this clone. The chain uses TRBV11-2 and TRBJ2-1; D is possibly TRBD2 (6 bases). This CDR3 has 16 amino acids. Germline CDR1 SGHAT, CDR2 FQNNGV. V dropped 5 bases and J dropped 4 bases, with 18 bases sitting between them. CDR3 residues: CASSGMLGLPYNEQFF. In DNA, the CDR3 is TGTGCCAGCAGCGGAATGCTGGGACTGCCTTACAATGAGCAGTTCTTC.

The chain recombines TRBV9 with TRBJ2-2; possible D gene TRBD2, 5 bases. The CDR3 covers 15 residues. Trimming stripped 4 bases from V and 6 bases from J, with 16 bases between. From germline, CDR1 is SGDLS and CDR2 YYNGEE. The chain's CDR3 is CASSSGYTIAGELFF. For the CDR3, the DNA is TGTGCCAGCAGCTCGGGATACACAATCGCCGGGGAGCTGTTTTTT.

J is TRBJ2-3 and V is TRBV18; D is possibly TRBD1 (5 bases). The germline gives CDR1 KGHSH, CDR2 LQKENI. V was shortened by 4 bases and J by 1 base, with 18 bases between the two germline ends. The CDR3 sequence is 17 residues long. The CDR3 nucleotides read TGTGCCAGCTCACGCAGGGATCGTCCATGGGGCACAGATACGCAGTATTTT. Translating it yields CASSRRDRPWGTDTQYF. Drawing the rest from reference TRBV18 and TRBJ2-3, the complete variable domain is NAGVMQNPRHLVRRRGQEARLRCSPMKGHSHVYWYRQLPEEGLKFMVYLQKENIIDESGMPKERFSAEFPKEGPSILRIQQVVRGDSAAYFCASSRRDRPWGTDTQYFGPGTRLTVL.